This is a list of T cell receptor beta chains from one sample in a study of blood T cells in healthy people across ages. Each CDR3 protein is one row after TCRdb ran MiXCR on the 5' RACE reads. The sample carries about 800,000 distinct CDR3 sequences, approximately 25% recorded once. These records were also assigned to another study, of T cells of mothers and their children.

The material sequenced was blood. Receptors were obtained from a boy younger than 18 in good health. CDR3s include the opening cysteine and the closing phenylalanine or tryptophan. The order of the fields is D gene, J gene, clone size, V gene, CDR3 protein, CDR3 DNA. D genes are given only for firm matches. Clone size, where shown, is once, few, many, or a class for clones that have expanded.

TRBD2	TRBJ2-5	-	TRBV29-1	CSVVLAGHQETQYF	TGCAGCGTTGTCCTAGCGGGCCACCAAGAGACCCAGTACTTC
TRBD1	TRBJ2-1	-	TRBV27	CASGEGASPNEQFF	TGTGCCTCAGGAGAGGGGGCTAGCCCCAATGAGCAGTTCTTC
-	TRBJ2-7	-	TRBV5-1	CASSLAMTEYEQYF	TGCGCCAGCAGCTTGGCCATGACAGAATACGAGCAGTACTTC
-	TRBJ2-7	-	TRBV6-1	CASSEWGNTYEQYF	TGTGCCAGCAGTGAATGGGGAAATACCTACGAGCAGTACTTC
TRBD2	TRBJ2-1	-	TRBV12-5	CASGLVRGGARDEQFF	TGTGCTAGTGGTTTGGTACGGGGGGGGGCACGGGATGAGCAGTTCTTC
TRBD1	TRBJ1-4	-	TRBV28	CTNSPWTGNEKLFF	TGTACCAACAGTCCGTGGACAGGCAACGAAAAACTGTTTTTT
-	TRBJ2-5	few	TRBV29-1	CSVSRLVARETQYF	TGCAGCGTGAGCCGACTAGTCGCCCGGGAGACCCAGTACTTC
TRBD2	TRBJ2-5	few	TRBV2	CASMWREREQYF	TGTGCCAGCATGTGGCGGGAGCGAGAGCAGTACTTC
TRBD2	TRBJ2-5	few	TRBV4-1	CASSQELASGWAQYF	TGCGCCAGCAGCCAAGAATTGGCTAGCGGGTGGGCCCAGTACTTC
TRBD1	TRBJ2-2	few	TRBV6-2/TRBV6-3	CASSYTRDSNTGELFF	TGTGCCAGCAGTTACACTAGGGACAGTAACACCGGGGAGCTGTTTTTT
-	TRBJ2-2	few	TRBV29-1	CSVGGPTFANTGELFF	TGCAGCGTGGGGGGTCCGACGTTCGCGAACACCGGGGAGCTGTTTTTT
-	TRBJ2-5	-	TRBV7-2	CASSLAPTTQETQYF	TGTGCCAGCAGCTTAGCACCGACAACCCAAGAGACCCAGTACTTC
-	TRBJ2-3	few	TRBV29-1	CSATRQDRSTDTQYF	TGCAGCGCCACCAGACAGGATAGGAGCACAGATACGCAGTATTTT
-	TRBJ1-2	-	TRBV10-3	CAISESGAADLDGYTF	TGTGCCATCAGTGAGTCTGGGGCAGCCGACCTGGATGGCTACACCTTC
-	TRBJ1-2	many	TRBV2	CASSENNPSYGYTF	TGTGCCAGCAGTGAAAATAACCCCTCTTATGGCTACACCTTC
-	TRBJ2-7	few	TRBV4-3	CASSQDRAESYEQYF	TGCGCCAGCAGCCAAGATCGGGCAGAATCCTACGAGCAGTACTTC
-	TRBJ1-2	few	TRBV4-2	CASSPPNGPSGYTF	TGTGCCAGCAGCCCCCCGAACGGGCCCAGTGGCTACACCTTC
-	TRBJ1-1	few	TRBV6-5	CASSYEANTEAFF	TGTGCCAGCAGTTACGAGGCCAACACTGAAGCTTTCTTT
TRBD1	TRBJ1-1	few	TRBV5-1	CASSLYGQGDTEAFF	TGCGCCAGCAGCTTGTACGGACAGGGGGACACTGAAGCTTTCTTT
-	TRBJ2-4	-	TRBV29-1	CSASDLGIQYF	TGCAGCGCTTCGGACTTAGGCATTCAGTACTTC
TRBD2	TRBJ2-3	-	TRBV15	CATSGGLADTQYF	TGTGCCACCAGCGGGGGACTAGCTGATACGCAGTATTTT
-	TRBJ2-7	few	TRBV20-1	CSARGVLSSYEQYF	TGCAGTGCTAGGGGAGTCCTGAGCTCCTACGAGCAGTACTTC
-	TRBJ1-1	-	TRBV14	CASNKDSGSTEAFF	TGTGCCAGCAACAAGGATTCGGGGAGCACTGAAGCTTTCTTT
-	TRBJ1-2	few	TRBV6-5	CASSLPGSYGYTF	TGTGCCAGCAGTCTCCCCGGGTCCTATGGCTACACCTTC
-	TRBJ2-3	-	TRBV7-2	CASSLFVDTQYF	TGTGCCAGCAGCTTATTTGTTGATACGCAGTATTTT
TRBD2	TRBJ2-4	-	TRBV5-6	CASSFGRVGEGNIQYF	TGCGCCAGCAGCTTCGGCCGCGTCGGGGAGGGAAACATTCAGTACTTC
TRBD2	TRBJ2-3	few	TRBV24-1	CATSDKSGSWNTDTQYF	TGTGCCACCAGTGATAAAAGCGGGAGCTGGAACACAGATACGCAGTATTTT
TRBD1	TRBJ2-7	-	TRBV28	CASIATGTGAYEQYF	TGTGCCAGCATTGCCACGGGGACAGGGGCCTACGAGCAGTACTTC
TRBD1	TRBJ2-7	-	TRBV7-8	CASTDRGPSYEQYF	TGTGCCAGCACTGACAGGGGCCCCTCCTACGAGCAGTACTTC
-	TRBJ2-2	few	TRBV13	CASSLELAGELFF	TGTGCCAGCAGCTTAGAGCTGGCCGGGGAGCTGTTTTTT
-	TRBJ2-5	few	TRBV5-1	CASSLVVRETQYF	TGCGCCAGCAGCTTGGTGGTTCGGGAGACCCAGTACTTC
-	TRBJ2-4	-	TRBV7-9	CASSLAPRDIQYF	TGTGCCAGCAGCTTAGCCCCGAGAGACATTCAGTACTTC
-	TRBJ1-3	-	TRBV7-3	CASSLIITFPSGNTIYF	TGTGCCAGCAGCTTAATCATAACCTTTCCCTCTGGAAACACCATATATTTT
-	TRBJ1-4	-	TRBV6-5	CASSYRGRANEKLFF	TGTGCCAGCAGTTACCGAGGCAGAGCTAATGAAAAACTGTTTTTT
TRBD2	TRBJ2-1	many	TRBV4-2	CASSQDVGGRGNEQFF	TGTGCCAGCAGCCAAGATGTGGGCGGGAGAGGCAATGAGCAGTTCTTC
-	TRBJ1-2	-	TRBV3-1	CASSQEGRPYGYTF	TGTGCCAGCAGCCAAGAGGGCAGGCCCTATGGCTACACCTTC
TRBD1	TRBJ1-5	once	TRBV20-1	CSAVDRAQQPQHF	TGCAGTGCCGTAGACAGGGCGCAACAGCCCCAGCATTTT
-	TRBJ2-7	few	TRBV27	CASSPRGVRDYEQYF	TGTGCCAGCAGCCCCAGGGGAGTTAGGGACTACGAGCAGTACTTC
-	TRBJ2-7	-	TRBV2	CASRSGAPYEQYF	TGTGCCAGCAGGTCAGGGGCTCCCTACGAGCAGTACTTC
TRBD2	TRBJ2-7	few	TRBV4-3	CASSQSRAGLVFEQYF	TGCGCCAGCAGCCAATCCCGCGCGGGACTAGTTTTCGAGCAGTACTTC
TRBD1	TRBJ1-2	-	TRBV20-1	CSASQGAGYGYTF	TGCAGTGCTAGTCAGGGGGCCGGCTATGGCTACACCTTC
-	TRBJ2-4	-	TRBV2	CASAGTENIQYF	TGTGCCAGCGCTGGGACGGAGAACATTCAGTACTTC
TRBD1	TRBJ2-7	few	TRBV29-1	CSVEVTGLGYEQYF	TGCAGCGTTGAAGTGACAGGGTTAGGGTACGAGCAGTACTTC
-	TRBJ1-5	few	TRBV29-1	CSVVLSGDQPQHF	TGCAGCGTTGTTCTGTCTGGGGATCAGCCCCAGCATTTT
TRBD1	TRBJ2-6	-	TRBV10-2	CASRPDRSSGANVLTF	TGCGCCAGCAGGCCGGACAGGTCCTCTGGGGCCAACGTCCTGACTTTC
TRBD2	TRBJ2-7	-	TRBV3-1	CASSHLAGAGEQYF	TGTGCCAGCAGCCACCTAGCGGGAGCCGGCGAGCAGTACTTC
TRBD1	TRBJ2-5	few	TRBV20-1	CSARDDGTENQETQYF	TGCAGTGCTAGAGATGATGGGACAGAAAACCAAGAGACCCAGTACTTC
-	TRBJ2-7	-	TRBV6-5	CASSYSGRLSSYEQYF	TGTGCCAGCAGTTACTCGGGCAGGCTAAGCTCCTACGAGCAGTACTTC
-	TRBJ1-3	-	TRBV18	CASSPIPPGSGNTIYF	TGTGCCAGCTCACCAATCCCCCCCGGATCTGGAAACACCATATATTTT
-	TRBJ1-4	-	TRBV29-1	CSVGHDEKLFF	TGCAGCGTTGGCCATGATGAAAAACTGTTTTTT
-	TRBJ2-6	few	TRBV4-3	CASSQDFRTSGANVLTF	TGCGCCAGCAGCCAAGACTTTCGGACCTCTGGGGCCAACGTCCTGACTTTC
TRBD1	TRBJ2-7	-	TRBV7-6	CASSSSGQPLNEQYF	TGTGCCAGCAGCTCCTCGGGACAGCCCCTTAACGAGCAGTACTTC
-	TRBJ2-7	-	TRBV6-5	CASRVGLSVYEQYF	TGTGCCAGCAGGGTCGGGCTGTCAGTCTACGAGCAGTACTTC
-	TRBJ2-1	-	TRBV29-1	CSATGRQLNEQFF	TGCAGCGCCACAGGCCGGCAGTTAAATGAGCAGTTCTTC
-	TRBJ2-1	few	TRBV7-3	CASSPAGTPLRNEQFF	TGTGCCAGCAGCCCCGCCGGGACTCCCCTACGCAATGAGCAGTTCTTC
TRBD2	TRBJ2-3	-	TRBV9	CASSTRTSGDTDTQYF	TGTGCCAGCAGCACTCGGACTAGCGGGGACACAGATACGCAGTATTTT
-	TRBJ2-5	few	TRBV6-5	CASRWTTEETQYF	TGTGCCAGCAGGTGGACGACAGAAGAGACCCAGTACTTC
TRBD1	TRBJ1-1	-	TRBV18	CASSPGQGLADGAFF	TGTGCCAGCTCACCTGGACAGGGCCTCGCGGACGGCGCTTTCTTT
-	TRBJ2-2	few	TRBV20-1	CSARDGTELNTGELFF	TGCAGTGCTAGAGATGGCACAGAATTGAACACCGGGGAGCTGTTTTTT
TRBD2	TRBJ2-7	-	TRBV7-2	CASSGGLAGVLYEQYF	TGTGCCAGCAGCGGAGGACTAGCGGGAGTACTTTACGAGCAGTACTTC